This T cell receptor beta chain appears in the sequencing data of a study of shared clonotypes between healthy human individuals. The overall study: The composition of the donors was two women and a few men aged 18 to 49. Per-donor plates numbered three CD4 naive, three CD4 memory, two CD8 naive and one CD8 memory.

Sequenced by immunoSEQ multiplex PCR; TCRdb stores in-frame clones only, minus some. The table shows more than 2,000,000 clones, with roughly 93% occurring only once. The germline V gene has CDR1 MNHNS and CDR2 SASEGT. V shed 9 bases, J shed 2 bases, and the junction held 13 bases outside the gene matches. The CDR3 loop spans 15 amino acids. A remark on this clone: Its antigen is as yet unknown.

Study outcomes and limitations: What naive subsets generally showed was a larger estimated richness than memory subsets showed.

The genes are TRBV6-1 and TRBJ2-7; 7 nucleotides match TRBD2. Input material: naive CD4+ T cells from PBMCs. The sample's subset: CD45RA+ positively selected. This TCR was sampled from a man younger than 35 in good health. Some clones in this sample may be carry-over from other donors' samples. The CDR3: CASVPFGGSAYEQYF. The DNA of the CDR3 is TGTGCCAGTGTACCGTTCGGCGGGAGCGCCTACGAGCAGTACTTC.